This T cell receptor beta chain was recovered during a study of CXCR3-negative and CXCR3-positive naive CD8 T cells. As to this clonotype: Its specificity is unknown.

A CD45RO-CCR7+CD27+CD95- phenotype identified naive CD8+ T cells. Study outcomes and limitations: Naive subsets displayed similar surface CD5, and TCR strength was inferred from TRB CDR3 properties. The TRB CDR3s that CXCR3-positive naive cells carried were more hydrophobic than those of CXCR3-negative naive cells.

CDR3 length equals 15 residues. CDR1 and CDR2 (germline): LNHNV, YYDKDF (reference sequence). The libraries of TRB cDNA were constructed through 5' RACE using UMI labels. No DNA is given; TCRdb re-called the 5' RACE reads and lists each CDR3 protein once. The sample's table shows approximately 100,000 distinct CDR3 sequences. This sequence joins TRBV15 and TRBJ2-5; no DNA is available, so the TRBD1 call from TCRdb remains unchecked. Material: naive CXCR3+ CD8+ T cells from blood. Specified subset: CD45RO-CCR7+CD27+CD95- naive CD8+ T cells expressing CXCR3 (TNR3+). The sequence derives from a human donor in good health. Some clones in this sample may be carry-over from other donors' samples. CDR3 protein: CATSSNSDSQETQYF.